The 14 T cell receptor beta chains below all came from one sample that was sequenced in a study of identical twins. TCRdb re-derived calls from the 5' RACE reads in MiXCR, one entry per CDR3 protein. This sample has over 550,000 distinct CDR3 sequences; around 7.4% occur once, and the top ten carry less than 2%. Separately, the same data were catalogued under a study of yellow fever vaccine responses in identical twins.

Input material: PBMCs. These receptors originate from a woman between 18 and 29 years old in good health.

This clonotype showed up many times. The rearrangement uses TRBV5-1 and TRBJ1-2; D gene unclear. This CDR3 region has 12 residues. V lost 0 bases, J lost 7 bases, and 7 bases lay in between. Germline CDR1 SGHRS, CDR2 YFSETQ. Here the CDR3 DNA reads TGCGCCAGCAGCTTGGGGGTTGCTGGCTACACCTTC. Translated, it gives CASSLGVAGYTF. Combining the CDR3 with reference TRBV5-1 and TRBJ1-2 gives the whole variable domain KAGVTQTPRYLIKTRGQQVTLSCSPISGHRSVSWYQQTPGQGLQFLFEYFSETQRNKGNFPGRFSGRQFSNSRSEMNVSTLELGDSALYLCASSLGVAGYTFGSGTRLTVV.

In its sample, this clonotype was seen a few times. The rearrangement links TRBV4-1 to TRBJ2-1, with D tentatively TRBD1 (6 bases). CDR3 size: 12 residues. Trimming pared 3 bases from V and 11 bases from J, leaving 11 bases between. Germline V gene lookup returns CDR1 MGHRA and CDR2 YSYEKL. In DNA form, the CDR3 reads TGCGCCAGCAGCCAGCTACAGGGTAAGCAGTTCTTC. Encoded protein: CASSQLQGKQFF.

The rearrangement joins TRBV25-1 to TRBJ1-2, with D possibly matching TRBD1 (5 bases). CDR1 is MGHDK and CDR2 is SYGVNS in the germline V gene. The CDR3 length is 14 residues. V lost 3 bases, J lost 3 bases, and 11 bases lay in between. The DNA of the CDR3 is TGTGCCAGCAGTGATCGGCGGGGGGACTATGGCTACACCTTC. It yields the protein CASSDRRGDYGYTF.

This clonotype occurred a few times. One end of the junction fails to match germline, which may point to a read error. V is TRBV9 and J is TRBJ2-5; a possible D gene is TRBD2 (5 bases). CDR3 length: 12 residues. Germline values: CDR1 SGDLS, CDR2 YYNGEE. The CDR3 DNA sequence: TGTGCCAGCAGCGGCGCCAGAGGACTCCAGAACTTC. Residues: CASSGARGLQNF.

This clonotype turned up a few times. The CDR3 sequence is CATSDPAPTSGRYNEQFF. In DNA, the CDR3 is TGTGCCACCAGTGATCCGGCTCCTACTAGCGGGAGATACAATGAGCAGTTCTTC. V and J are TRBV24-1 and TRBJ2-1, with 11 bases lining up with TRBD2. Trimming took 3 bases from V and 4 from J; bases not matched to a gene: 10. CDR3 length equals 18 residues. Germline CDR1 and CDR2: KGHDR and SFDVKD.

This clonotype was observed a few times. This rearrangement joins TRBV4-1 to TRBJ2-1; 7 bases align to TRBD2. The V gene's germline CDR1 is MGHRA and CDR2 YSYEKL. The CDR3 is made up of 14 amino acids. The V gene end was trimmed by 1 base and the J gene end by 9 bases; junction bases not matched to a gene: 6. CDR3 amino acids: CASSQVGGRGEQFF. DNA of the CDR3: TGCGCCAGCAGCCAAGTCGGCGGGAGAGGTGAGCAGTTCTTC.

This clonotype was found many times. The chain couples TRBV12-3 or TRBV12-4 to TRBJ1-1, with TRBD1 as a possible D gene (5 bases). V dropped 5 bases and J dropped 0 bases, with 10 bases sitting between them. This CDR3 region has 14 residues. CDR3 in amino acids: CASSAGWMNTEAFF. The CDR3 DNA reads TGTGCCAGCAGTGCAGGGTGGATGAACACTGAAGCTTTCTTT.

In its sample, this clonotype was seen many times. The chain couples TRBV10-3 to TRBJ2-5, with D unclear. Germline V lookup: CDR1 ENHRY, CDR2 SYGVKD. V lost 3 bases and J lost 0, with 8 bases in between. This CDR3 has 14 amino acids. The CDR3 here is CAISDRANQETQYF. The DNA for the CDR3 is TGTGCCATCAGTGACAGAGCCAACCAAGAGACCCAGTACTTC.

This clonotype was detected only a few times. At one end the junction does not follow the germline gene, possibly because of a read error. The chain combines TRBV6-1 with TRBJ2-7, with TRBD2 matching over 14 bases. This CDR3 region has 18 residues. The germline gives CDR1 MNHNS, CDR2 SASEGT. CDR3 loop: CASREGLAGGSLWYEQYF. The CDR3 nucleotides are TGTGCCAGCAGGGAAGGACTAGCGGGAGGTTCCCTCTGGTACGAGCAGTACTTC.

Many counts were recorded for this clonotype. The chain is built from TRBV20-1 and TRBJ2-7; TRBD1 aligns across 7 bases. Germline V gives CDR1 DFQATT, CDR2 SNEGSKA (reference sequence). The J segment lost 0 bases and the V segment lost 5 bases, leaving 7 bases of the junction unmatched. The CDR3 extends over 14 amino acids. Here the CDR3 DNA reads TGCAGTGCTTCCCTCAACAGGGGCTCCTACGAGCAGTACTTC. It translates to CSASLNRGSYEQYF.

The chain has TRBV2 and TRBJ2-1; D perhaps matches TRBD1 (6 bases). V was shortened by 7 bases and J by 9 bases, with 13 bases between the two germline ends. Germline V CDR1 and CDR2: SNHLY, FYNNEI. The CDR3 spans 12 residues. The CDR3 DNA reads TGTGCCAGCACTGGACAGTCTAGTGAGCAGTTCTTC. This translates into CASTGQSSEQFF.

This clonotype was counted between two and nine times. This chain connects TRBV28 to TRBJ1-3; the D gene is possibly TRBD1 (5 bases). The CDR3 spans 16 residues. V was clipped by 6 bases and J by 1 base, with 16 bases between them. CDR1 and CDR2 (germline): MDHEN, SYDVKM. This chain's CDR3 is CASRINPGTSGNTIYF. The CDR3 coding sequence is TGTGCCAGCAGAATCAACCCCGGGACGTCTGGAAACACCATATATTTT. Variable domain in full (rest from reference TRBV28 and TRBJ1-3): DVKVTQSSRYLVKRTGEKVFLECVQDMDHENMFWYRQDPGLGLRLIYFSYDVKMKEKGDIPEGYSVSREKKERFSLILESASTNQTSMYLCASRINPGTSGNTIYFGEGSWLTVV.

The table lists this clonotype with many counts. This rearrangement joins TRBV29-1 to TRBJ1-1; D uncertain. The ends were cut back, 7 bases at V and 1 base at J, with 10 bases in the middle. The CDR3 is made up of 12 amino acids. The germline V gene has CDR1 SQVTM and CDR2 ANQGSEA. The CDR3: CSATQANTEAFF. The CDR3 nucleotides are TGCAGCGCAACCCAGGCGAACACTGAAGCTTTCTTT.

This clonotype showed up just a few times. This chain connects TRBV11-2 to TRBJ1-2; TRBD1 might be the D (5 bases). Trimming cost V 1 base and J 4 bases, with 16 bases left between them. Germline loops: CDR1 SGHAT, CDR2 FQNNGV. This CDR3 has 16 residues. This chain's CDR3 is CASSLVPADRLYGYTF. CDR3 coding DNA: TGTGCCAGCAGCTTAGTCCCTGCCGACAGACTCTATGGCTACACCTTC.